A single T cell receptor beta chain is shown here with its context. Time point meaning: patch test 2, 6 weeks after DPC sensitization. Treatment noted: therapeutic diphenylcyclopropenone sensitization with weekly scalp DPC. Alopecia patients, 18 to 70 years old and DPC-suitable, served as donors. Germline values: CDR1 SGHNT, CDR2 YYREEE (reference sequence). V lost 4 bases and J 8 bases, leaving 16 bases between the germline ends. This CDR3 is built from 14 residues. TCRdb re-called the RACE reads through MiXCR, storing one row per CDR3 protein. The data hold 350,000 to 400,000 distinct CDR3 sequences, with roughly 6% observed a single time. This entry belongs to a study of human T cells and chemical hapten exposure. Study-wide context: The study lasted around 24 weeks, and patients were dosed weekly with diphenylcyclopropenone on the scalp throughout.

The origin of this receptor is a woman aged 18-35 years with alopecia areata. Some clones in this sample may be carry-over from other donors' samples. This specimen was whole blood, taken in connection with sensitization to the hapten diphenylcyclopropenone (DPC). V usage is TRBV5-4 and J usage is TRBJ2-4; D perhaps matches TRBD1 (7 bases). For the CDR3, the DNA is TGTGCCAGCAGCCCCTCCCAGGGGGAGGACATTCAGTACTTC. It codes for CASSPSQGEDIQYF.